This T cell receptor (beta chain) originates from a study of T-cell reconstitution after alpha-beta-depleted transplantation in children. Overall study results and limits: Fresh T-cell production supplied most of the T-cell counts and diversity seen one year after transplant. The origin of alpha-beta T cells about two months after transplant was reportedly several hundred expanded graft clones. It was surviving recipient T cells and thymic progenitors that gave some patients high TCRbeta diversity at day 60.

Preparation of the TCRbeta library involved a method that used unique molecular identifiers. TCRdb re-called the PCR reads with MiXCR, one entry per CDR3 protein. Of over 45,000 distinct CDR3 sequences in the sample, 5.5% to 7.5% are singletons; the top ten hold over 25%. V trimming: 3 bases; J trimming: 8 bases; junction bases outside the gene matches: 3. The CDR3 runs 13 residues. Many counts were recorded for this clonotype. Its cognate antigen is unknown. The source was PBMCs, mostly from graft donor cells, collected 60 days after TCRalphabeta/CD19-depleted stem cell transplant. This chain links TRBV12-3 or TRBV12-4 with TRBJ1-4; TRBD1 matches at 7 bases. This TCR derives from a female patient aged 2-15 years who had a stem cell transplant for aplastic anemia, so the T cells may come from the graft donor. The CDR3 DNA is TGTGCCAGCAGTTTCTCAGGGGGAGAAAAACTGTTTTTT. Translation gives CASSFSGGEKLFF.